Below are 25 T cell receptor beta chains sequenced from a single sample in a study of blood T cell repertoires in COVID-19 (dated by TCRdb to the early 2020s). The library was produced with the immunoSEQ multiplex PCR assay. Drawn from immuneACCESS, this table holds only the in-frame rearrangements with V and J called that TCRdb kept. Clones are partly lost; checked studies trace under half to an unresolved V gene and leave the rest unexplained. The sample yields over 85,000 clones; 87% were counted once. The top ten hold about 20% of the sample. The sample taken for sequencing was peripheral blood. These receptors all come from a human donor in a cohort sampled during active COVID-19.

The chain has TRBV19 and TRBJ2-5; no definite D call. Germline lookup yields CDR1 LNHDA and CDR2 SQIVND (reference sequence). V lost 3 bases and J 4 bases, leaving 12 bases between the germline ends. This CDR3 is built from 14 residues. The CDR3 here is CASSIVATGETQYF. The CDR3 DNA reads TGTGCCAGTAGTATTGTCGCAACCGGAGAGACCCAGTACTTC.

The CDR3: CASSLQGVYEQYF. For the CDR3, the DNA is TGTGCCAGCAGCTTACAGGGGGTCTACGAGCAGTACTTC. V and J are TRBV5-5 and TRBJ2-7; 8 bases align to TRBD1. The junction had 1 base not matched to a gene; V was cut back by 2 bases and J by 3 bases. This CDR3 region has 13 residues. The germline gives CDR1 SGHKS, CDR2 YYEKEE (reference sequence).

This sequence joins TRBV19 and TRBJ1-3; D call uncertain. V was clipped by 7 bases and J by 0 bases, with 19 bases between them. The CDR3 loop spans 17 amino acids. Germline V CDR1 and CDR2: LNHDA, SQIVND (reference sequence). The CDR3 sequence: CASTTTGSGGSGNTIYF. In nucleotides, the CDR3 is TGTGCCAGTACCACCACTGGGAGTGGCGGCTCTGGAAACACCATATATTTT.

The rearrangement links TRBV24-1 to TRBJ1-2; the D gene is possibly TRBD1 (5 bases). The CDR3 covers 13 residues. Germline assignment: CDR1 KGHDR and CDR2 SFDVKD. V gave up 7 bases and J gave up 8 bases, with 16 bases separating them. The chain's CDR3 is CATSQGPLGGYTF. The DNA for the CDR3 is TGTGCCACCAGCCAGGGTCCCCTGGGGGGCTACACCTTC.

The chain has TRBV7-2 and TRBJ2-1, with D unclear. The CDR3 is made up of 15 amino acids. V lost 5 bases and J 5 bases, leaving 16 bases between the germline ends. CDR1 is SGHTA and CDR2 is FQGNSA in the germline V gene. CDR3 in amino acids: CASSQAPSLNNEQFF. The CDR3 bases are TGTGCCAGCAGCCAGGCGCCAAGCTTGAACAATGAGCAGTTCTTC.

V gene TRBV28 combines with J gene TRBJ2-7; no firm D call. Trimming took off 5 bases at V and 3 bases at J, with 14 bases between the two ends. This CDR3 region has 14 residues. The germline V gene encodes CDR1 MDHEN and CDR2 SYDVKM. In nucleotides, the CDR3 is TGTGCCAGCAGTACCAGCGTTACCGGCTACGAGCAGTACTTC. This gives the protein CASSTSVTGYEQYF.

This sequence joins TRBV7-2 and TRBJ1-2, with 8 bases identical to TRBD1. This CDR3 is 14 amino acids long. The V and J ends lost 4 bases and 4 bases, in that order; junction bases with no gene match: 5. CDR1 and CDR2 (germline): SGHTA, FQGNSA. The CDR3 reads CASSSTGDSYGYTF. Written as DNA, the CDR3 is TGTGCCAGCAGCTCGACAGGGGACTCCTATGGCTACACCTTC.

This clone was seen only a few times. The V call is TRBV7-2, the J call TRBJ2-7, with a weak D call TRBD1 (6 bases). This CDR3 is 17 amino acids long. Germline loops: CDR1 SGHTA, CDR2 FQGNSA. Trimming stripped 4 bases from V and 1 base from J, with 20 bases between. CDR3 residues: CASSSGPRQALSYEQYF. The CDR3 region has the DNA TGTGCCAGCAGCTCTGGACCCCGACAGGCGTTATCCTACGAGCAGTACTTC.

The chain uses TRBV19 and TRBJ2-3; the match to TRBD2 covers 7 bases. There are 14 residues in the CDR3. J was trimmed by 4 bases and V by 3 bases; bases with no gene match: 4. Germline CDR1 and CDR2: LNHDA and SQIVND (reference sequence). In DNA form, the CDR3 reads TGTGCCAGTAGTATGGGGGGAGGGGCAGATACGCAGTATTTT. Protein product: CASSMGGGADTQYF.

V is TRBV6-5 and J is TRBJ2-7; TRBD2 matches at 7 bases. Germline CDR1 MNHEY, CDR2 SVGAGI. Germline trimming cut 7 bases from V and 1 base from J; bases unmatched to any gene: 7. The CDR3 loop spans 14 amino acids. The CDR3 reads CASTLAGGSYEQYF. CDR3 DNA sequence: TGTGCCAGCACGTTAGCGGGCGGGTCCTACGAGCAGTACTTC.

This chain joins TRBV5-1 and TRBJ1-2, with TRBD1 matching 7 bases. CDR1 and CDR2 from the germline V gene are SGHRS and YFSETQ. V lost 0 bases and J lost 7; bases outside the gene matches: 3. There are 13 residues in the CDR3. The CDR3 nucleotides read TGCGCCAGCAGCTTGGAGGGACAGAGTGGCTACACCTTC. Its translation: CASSLEGQSGYTF.

J is TRBJ1-1 and V is TRBV7-2; D possibly corresponds to TRBD1 (5 bases). The CDR3 has 15 amino acids. V lost 4 bases to trimming and J lost 3 bases, with 15 bases between them. The germline V gene has CDR1 SGHTA and CDR2 FQGNSA. Written as DNA, the CDR3 is TGTGCCAGCAGCTCCGTTGGGGGGTCGGACACTGAAGCTTTCTTT. Amino acids: CASSSVGGSDTEAFF.

The chain uses TRBV12-5 and TRBJ1-6; D not certain. V dropped 1 base and J dropped 10 bases, with 8 bases sitting between them. In germline, CDR1 is LGHNT, CDR2 FRNRAP. CDR3 size: 13 residues. The CDR3 reads CASGLEGVSPLHF. CDR3 nucleotides: TGTGCTAGTGGTTTGGAAGGAGTGTCACCCCTCCACTTT.

The J gene is TRBJ2-7, the V gene TRBV2; D gene ambiguous. There are 11 residues in the CDR3. CDR1 and CDR2 from the germline V gene are SNHLY and FYNNEI. The germline V and J ends were trimmed by 11 bases and 5 bases, with 13 bases remaining between them. DNA of the CDR3: TGTGCCGGTGGCCCCCCCAACGAGCAGTACTTC. The encoded protein is CAGGPPNEQYF.

The V and J genes are TRBV21-1 and TRBJ2-7; whether TRBD2, the table's D call, matches the DNA was not checked. TRBV21-1 is a known pseudogene. The CDR3 is made up of 15 amino acids. This chain's CDR3 is CASSKASPPSFEQYF. The CDR3 nucleotides are TGTGCCAGCAGCAAAGCGTCTCCTCCCTCCTTCGAGCAGTACTTC.

This chain uses TRBV5-5 with TRBJ1-1, with 9 positions matching TRBD1. Germline V lookup: CDR1 SGHKS, CDR2 YYEKEE (reference sequence). CDR3 length: 15 amino acids. The V and J ends lost 4 bases and 5 bases, in that order; junction bases with no gene match: 9. The CDR3 sequence: CASSPGQGVGTEAFF. CDR3 coding DNA: TGTGCCAGCAGCCCGGGACAGGGTGTAGGGACTGAAGCTTTCTTT. The entire variable domain, with the rest obtained from reference TRBV5-5 and TRBJ1-1, is as follows: DAGVTQSPTHLIKTRGQQVTLRCSPISGHKSVSWYQQVLGQGPQFIFQYYEKEERGRGNFPDRFSARQFPNYSSELNVNALLLGDSALYLCASSPGQGVGTEAFFGQGTRLTVV.

The chain couples TRBV6-1 to TRBJ2-3; 8 bases line up with TRBD1. Germline-derived CDR1 and CDR2 are MNHNS and SASEGT. This CDR3 has 15 residues. The V and J ends lost 3 bases and 0 bases, in that order; junction bases with no gene match: 2. The CDR3 DNA follows: TGTGCCAGCAGTGACCGGGACAGGAGCACAGATACGCAGTATTTT. This translates into CASSDRDRSTDTQYF.

This clone was observed at least ten times. The chain carries TRBV7-9 and TRBJ2-1, with 7 bases lining up with TRBD2. After removal of 11 bases from V and 7 bases from J, the junction contained 8 bases not matched to a gene. There are 12 residues in the CDR3. The germline CDR1 and CDR2 sequences are SEHNR and FQNEAQ (reference sequence). The CDR3 region has the DNA TGTGCCGCGGGGACTACCTTGAATGAGCAGTTCTTC. Encoded protein: CAAGTTLNEQFF. Variable domain in full (rest from reference TRBV7-9 and TRBJ2-1): DTGVSQNPRHKITKRGQNVTFRCDPISEHNRLYWYRQTLGQGPEFLTYFQNEAQLEKSRLLSDRFSAERPKGSFSTLEIQRTEQGDSAMYLCAAGTTLNEQFFGPGTRLTVL.

The chain links TRBV12-3 or TRBV12-4 to TRBJ1-2; a weak D match, TRBD1 (5 bases). The CDR3 totals 13 residues. The ends were cut back, 4 bases at V and 7 bases at J, with 13 bases in the middle. CDR3 in DNA: TGTGCCAGCAGTTCACAGGTGGCCCGTGGCTACACCTTC. Protein product: CASSSQVARGYTF.

The rearrangement joins TRBV20-1 to TRBJ2-2, with TRBD1 as a possible D gene (6 bases). Trimming took 4 bases from V and 7 from J, leaving 7 bases between them. The V gene's germline CDR1 is DFQATT and CDR2 SNEGSKA (reference sequence). The CDR3 runs 11 residues. CDR3 loop: CSATRGGELFF. Written as DNA, the CDR3 is TGCAGTGCTACCAGGGGCGGGGAGCTGTTTTTT.

The chain has TRBV6-1 and TRBJ2-5, with D tentatively TRBD1 (5 bases). The V gene lost 2 bases and the J gene lost 1 base, with 11 bases spanning the gap. This CDR3 comprises 15 residues. Looked up from germline, CDR1 is MNHNS and CDR2 is SASEGT. This CDR3 is CASSEMWGSQETQYF. For the CDR3, the DNA is TGTGCCAGCAGTGAAATGTGGGGCAGCCAAGAGACCCAGTACTTC.

This clone came up once. This chain connects TRBV6-5 to TRBJ1-2; D is perhaps TRBD1 (6 bases). CDR3 size: 15 residues. Trimming took off 3 bases at V and 0 bases at J, with 11 bases between the two ends. From germline, CDR1 is MNHEY and CDR2 SVGAGI. This chain's CDR3 is CASSYSYRANYGYTF. DNA for the CDR3: TGTGCCAGCAGTTATTCTTACAGGGCTAACTATGGCTACACCTTC.

This chain links TRBV6-2 or TRBV6-3 with TRBJ2-1; D is perhaps TRBD2 (7 bases). Germline V gives CDR1 MNHEY, CDR2 SVGEGT. This CDR3 comprises 15 residues. Trimming stripped 0 bases from V and 6 bases from J, with 12 bases between. The CDR3 bases are TGTGCCAGCAGTTACTCGCGGGGGCCCACCAATGAGCAGTTCTTC. It encodes CASSYSRGPTNEQFF.

Only a few counts were recorded for this clone. This rearrangement joins TRBV10-3 to TRBJ2-7, with D possibly being TRBD1 (6 bases). Trimming took off 8 bases at V and 6 bases at J, with 17 bases between the two ends. Germline V lookup: CDR1 ENHRY, CDR2 SYGVKD. CDR3 size: 13 residues. The CDR3 here is CAIAEGEWAEQYF. CDR3 DNA: TGTGCCATCGCAGAGGGGGAGTGGGCCGAGCAGTACTTC.

CDR3 nucleotides: TGCGCCAGCAGCTGGGACGGACAGGCAACTAATGAAAAACTGTTTTTT. Translated, it gives CASSWDGQATNEKLFF. The rearrangement links TRBV5-1 to TRBJ1-4; 7 bases match TRBD1. Trimming removed 3 bases from V and 0 bases from J; junction bases left unmatched: 5. The CDR3 spans 16 residues. Per germline, CDR1 SGHRS and CDR2 YFSETQ.